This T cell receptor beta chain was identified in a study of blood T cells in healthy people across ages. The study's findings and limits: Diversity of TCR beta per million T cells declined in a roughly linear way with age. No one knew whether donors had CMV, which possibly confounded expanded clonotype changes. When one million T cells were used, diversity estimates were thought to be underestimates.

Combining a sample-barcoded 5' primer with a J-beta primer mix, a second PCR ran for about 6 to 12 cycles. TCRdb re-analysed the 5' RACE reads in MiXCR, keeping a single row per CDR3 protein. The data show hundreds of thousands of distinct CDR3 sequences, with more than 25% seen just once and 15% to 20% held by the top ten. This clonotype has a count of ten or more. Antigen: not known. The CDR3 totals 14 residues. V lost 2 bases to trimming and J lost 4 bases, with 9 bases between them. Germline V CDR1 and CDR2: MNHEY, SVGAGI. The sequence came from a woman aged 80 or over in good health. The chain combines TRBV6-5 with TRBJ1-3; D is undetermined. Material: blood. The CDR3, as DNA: TGTGCCAGCAGTTACGACATTTCAGGAAACACCATATATTTT. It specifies CASSYDISGNTIYF.